Listed below are T cell receptor beta chains from one sample, sequenced in a study of T-cell memory formation after mild COVID-19. TCRdb recomputed calls from the 5' RACE reads with MiXCR, one row per CDR3 protein. The sample consists of approximately 400,000 distinct CDR3 sequences, roughly 18% of them appearing once. Material for sequencing was PBMCs or a T cell subset sorted from them (not recorded which). Source of these receptors: a man between 18 and 35 years old who had mild COVID-19 (a few samples of this study predate the infection). Cell type and time point are not known. CDR3s leave out the opening cysteine and the closing phenylalanine or tryptophan. Fields, in order: J gene, V gene, CDR3 length, clone size, CDR3 protein. Rows give clone size only sometimes, using once, few, many, or a class for an expanded clone.

TRBJ2-7 | TRBV14 | 13 | few | ASSQTGTARYEQY
TRBJ2-5 | TRBV29-1 | 12 | many | SVEGLGGLETQY
TRBJ2-2 | TRBV12-3/TRBV12-4 | 13 | few | ASSFLGGNTGELF
TRBJ2-3 | TRBV7-2 | 11 | few | ASSHSLTDTQY
TRBJ1-5 | TRBV3-1 | 13 | few | ASSRGTGGNQPQH
TRBJ1-2 | TRBV4-3 | 13 | . | ASSSHSRDSWGYT
TRBJ1-1 | TRBV13 | 12 | few | ASSRWRMNTEAF
TRBJ2-1 | TRBV7-2 | 13 | few | ASSFTGTSDNEQF
TRBJ1-6 | TRBV5-1 | 16 | . | ASSLASSGGGDNSPLH
TRBJ2-7 | TRBV5-1 | 11 | many | ASSLRPDYEQY
TRBJ1-2 | TRBV6-2/TRBV6-3 | 9 | few | ASSSRAGYT
TRBJ1-1 | TRBV4-1 | 11 | few | ASSQTGTTEAF
TRBJ1-1 | TRBV12-3/TRBV12-4 | 11 | few | ASSSRGTFEAF
TRBJ2-3 | TRBV7-8 | 13 | few | ASAGGWGATDTQY
TRBJ2-2 | TRBV6-2/TRBV6-3 | 15 | . | ASSYRGPGLAAWELF
TRBJ2-2 | TRBV10-2 | 13 | . | ASRRLAGDTGELF
TRBJ1-2 | TRBV28 | 12 | . | ASSQDPKGYGYT
TRBJ2-1 | TRBV4-3 | 15 | few | ASSQGVASGSYNEQF
TRBJ2-7 | TRBV20-1 | 11 | many | SASKEGRYEQY
TRBJ1-1 | TRBV18 | 11 | . | ASSGTTSTEAF
TRBJ1-2 | TRBV5-1 | 12 | . | ASSFGTENYGYT
TRBJ1-5 | TRBV7-3 | 11 | . | ASSLTGDQPKH
TRBJ1-2 | TRBV29-1 | 8 | . | SVEDLGYT
TRBJ2-2 | TRBV24-1 | 15 | few | ATSDLGTGRKTGELF
TRBJ1-6 | TRBV19 | 11 | few | ASSISGKAPLH
TRBJ2-7 | TRBV30 | 10 | few | ALSGQGYEQY
TRBJ2-4 | TRBV25-1 | 9 | many | ASSDGEFQY
TRBJ2-7 | TRBV5-5 | 10 | . | ASSFLRNEQY
TRBJ2-3 | TRBV10-2 | 11 | few | ASLTGGADTQY
TRBJ2-2 | TRBV4-2 | 17 | . | ASSQELGTSGGNTGELF
TRBJ1-1 | TRBV11-2 | 15 | . | ASSSTRGGHSNTEAF
TRBJ2-5 | TRBV18 | 14 | few | ASSLSGAREQETQY
TRBJ2-3 | TRBV20-1 | 15 | few | SARDWGGAEGTDTQY
TRBJ2-7 | TRBV11-3 | 14 | few | ASSSSLAGGAYEQY
TRBJ2-1 | TRBV4-3 | 11 | . | ASSPALANEQF
TRBJ1-6 | TRBV6-6 | 15 | few | ASRRQARSSYNSPLH
TRBJ2-2 | TRBV6-2/TRBV6-3 | 12 | . | ATSIIVDTGELF
TRBJ2-2 | TRBV7-9 | 12 | many | ASVVQGDTGELF
TRBJ1-2 | TRBV27 | 12 | few | ASSSQGGLNGYT
TRBJ1-1 | TRBV7-9 | 11 | few | ASSLPGHTEAF
TRBJ2-2 | TRBV4-3 | 15 | many | ASSQVGSPTNTGELF
TRBJ1-4 | TRBV9 | 13 | . | ASSVGTATNEKLF
TRBJ2-3 | TRBV5-1 | 11 | many | ASSYWGSDTQY
TRBJ1-2 | TRBV2 | 16 | few | ACPLLVFTEGNAYGYT
TRBJ2-5 | TRBV11-2 | 13 | few | ASSLDIRESETQY
TRBJ1-1 | TRBV9 | 13 | . | ASSVGSGVSTEAF
TRBJ2-7 | TRBV5-4 | 11 | . | ASSRDGGHEQY
TRBJ2-1 | TRBV5-1 | 12 | many | ASSFGQGEDEQF
TRBJ2-5 | TRBV29-1 | 15 | few | SVNSGLAGGYGETQY
TRBJ2-3 | TRBV7-8 | 13 | many | ASSLGQGSTDTQY
TRBJ1-5 | TRBV6-5 | 13 | . | ASSLGWGDDQPQH
TRBJ2-1 | TRBV5-1 | 15 | . | ASSLFGGAGGPNEQF
TRBJ2-1 | TRBV7-3 | 13 | few | ASSLLAGGPNEQF
TRBJ2-3 | TRBV7-6 | 13 | . | ASSFSNRGRDTQY
TRBJ2-3 | TRBV7-8 | 11 | . | ASKAGGGHTQY
TRBJ1-2 | TRBV7-9 | 12 | few | ATAGRGSSYGYT
TRBJ2-3 | TRBV7-2 | 15 | few | ASSAFLSGGAVDTQY
TRBJ1-2 | TRBV4-2 | 14 | few | ASSPYVGTEDYGYT